The rows below give T cell receptor beta chains drawn from one sample of a study of blood T cell repertoires in COVID-19. Profiled with immunoSEQ multiplex PCR; TCRdb holds only in-frame clones, not every one. In the table there are about 260,000 clones, just under 90% of which are singletons. Sequencing used peripheral blood. Every receptor here comes from a woman between 40 and 55 years old with acute or convalescent COVID-19. Both conserved end residues are part of each CDR3. Fields, in order: J gene, V gene, CDR3 protein.

>TRBJ1-2|TRBV10-2
CASSGEGLNYGYTF
>TRBJ1-2|TRBV7-8
CASSLSRGHGYTF
>TRBJ2-3|TRBV2
CASSASGGADTQYF
>TRBJ2-2|TRBV19
CASKFPRGGTGELFF
>TRBJ2-5|TRBV24-1
CATSPTETVEETQYF
>TRBJ2-3|TRBV3-1/TRBV3-2
CASSQETRTDTQYF
>TRBJ2-1|TRBV11-3
CASSRGTARGGSHNEQFF
>TRBJ2-2|TRBV18
CASSPNRRSNTGELFF
>TRBJ2-2|TRBV6-1
CASSGTGTGDTGELFF
>TRBJ1-1|TRBV7-3
CASSLGGLNTEAFF
>TRBJ1-5|TRBV19
CASSVQGADQPQHF
>TRBJ2-5|TRBV4-1
CASSHLRDTKETQYF
>TRBJ1-4|TRBV19
CASTHLGQGNEKLFF
>TRBJ2-3|TRBV7-2
CASSSNGRDTQYF
>TRBJ1-1|TRBV11-1
CASRGGTLIRNTEAFF
>TRBJ1-5|TRBV4-1
CASSQAPPDSNQPQHF
>TRBJ1-2|TRBV6-1
CASSEMRGGYTF
>TRBJ1-5|TRBV2
CASSSGQGNQPQHF
>TRBJ2-2|TRBV7-2
CASSLGGANTGELFF
>TRBJ1-1|TRBV4-2
CASSQGTGTEAFF
>TRBJ2-6|TRBV21-1
CASTPAVSGSGANVLTF
>TRBJ2-2|TRBV7-3
CASSQGQGGTGELFF
>TRBJ2-1|TRBV5-1
CASSLDRSSYNEQFF
>TRBJ1-2|TRBV5-1
CASSNQTGDRTNYGYTF
>TRBJ2-5|TRBV11-2
CASSYIIVGGGETQYF
>TRBJ2-5|TRBV11-2
CASSPRYGGETQYF
>TRBJ1-1|TRBV11-2
CASSRPGQGPEAFF
>TRBJ2-1|TRBV5-5
CASSFVGGSYNEQFF
>TRBJ1-1|TRBV3-1/TRBV3-2
CASSQVRSGAEAFF
>TRBJ1-1|TRBV10-3
CAIRAGEGNTEAFF
>TRBJ1-1|TRBV19
CASSLSGAPGVTEAFF
>TRBJ2-1|TRBV5-1
CASSFQAHNEQFF
>TRBJ1-5|TRBV11-2
CASSLVDTGGDQPQHF
>TRBJ1-2|TRBV30
CAWNQGVDYGYTF
>TRBJ1-2|TRBV29-1
CSVVVLDRDGYTF
>TRBJ1-6|TRBV5-6
CASSTQGWARNSPLHF
>TRBJ1-1|TRBV18
CASSPPSSYTEAFF
>TRBJ1-2|TRBV9
CASSVSMGGNYGYTF
>TRBJ1-1|TRBV2
CASILRDSARGTEAFF
>TRBJ1-4|TRBV2
CATGLDRTNEKLFF
>TRBJ1-5|TRBV2
CASSQQGVGNQPQHF
>TRBJ1-2|TRBV19
CASSPTGMNPNYGYTF
>TRBJ1-2|TRBV25-1
CASSASDREFGYTF
>TRBJ1-3|TRBV7-2
CASSLVPSSGNTIYF
>TRBJ2-5|TRBV9
CASDRLAGVETQYF
>TRBJ1-5|TRBV30
CAWSDRGRGGNQPQHF
>TRBJ2-5|TRBV2
CASSDRGGTETQYF
>TRBJ1-4|TRBV10-3
CAISGTGEATNEKLFF
>TRBJ2-2|TRBV4-1
CASSQDPTDTGELFF
>TRBJ2-3|TRBV19
CASSMGRISTDTQYF
>TRBJ1-5|TRBV6-5
CASSPTGQGVQPQHF
>TRBJ1-5|TRBV18
CASSPTTQGWGQPQHF
>TRBJ2-3|TRBV5-1
CASSLADRGDTQYF
>TRBJ2-4|TRBV18
CASSPRTALAKNIQYF
>TRBJ1-3|TRBV6-5
CASSYGDSSGNTIYF
>TRBJ1-4|TRBV30
CAWSPRQANEKLFF
>TRBJ2-3|TRBV6-2/TRBV6-3
CASSSRTSGGLTQYF
>TRBJ2-3|TRBV4-2
CASSQRTSTDTQYF